These T cell receptor beta chains were read from a single sample in a study of beta chain features in type 1 diabetes. Only in-frame clones appear in the TCRdb table, and some are missing; sequencing was by immunoSEQ multiplex PCR. The sample holds 300,000 to 350,000 clones; approximately 10% are singletons and the top ten take about 1%. The sample taken for sequencing was central memory CD4+ T cells from blood. The source is a man under 40 with type 1 diabetes. Both conserved end residues are part of each CDR3. A D gene is named only where the DNA matches it firmly. Not every row has a clone size; where given, it reads once, few, many or a size class.

TRBD2,TRBJ2-7,-,TRBV10-3,TGTGCCATCAGTGAGATCCCTAGCGGGCGAACATACGAGCAGTACTTC,CAISEIPSGRTYEQYF
-,TRBJ2-1,few,TRBV5-1,TGCGCCAGCAGCTTGGGGTCTACCCTTGACAATGAGCAGTTCTTC,CASSLGSTLDNEQFF
TRBD1,TRBJ2-5,-,TRBV18,TGTGCCAGCTCACCGGGACAGGAGGGGCAAGAGACCCAGTACTTC,CASSPGQEGQETQYF
-,TRBJ2-3,many,TRBV9,TGTGCCAGCAGCGTAGCGGTAGCGGCTACGCAGTATTTT,CASSVAVAATQYF
-,TRBJ2-3,few,TRBV28,TGTGCCAGCAGCTCCGTCCGGGGAGGAGATACGCAGTATTTT,CASSSVRGGDTQYF
TRBD2,TRBJ2-5,-,TRBV10-2,TGCGCCAGCGGGACTAGGCCCCAAGAGACCCAGTACTTC,CASGTRPQETQYF
-,TRBJ1-1,-,TRBV27,TGTGCCAGCAGAGCGACAGGACACACTGAAGCTTTCTTT,CASRATGHTEAFF
TRBD1,TRBJ1-1,many,TRBV14,TGTGCCAGCAGCCAGGGACAGGGGGGCGGCACTGAAGCTTTCTTT,CASSQGQGGGTEAFF
-,TRBJ1-2,-,TRBV18,TGTGCCAGCTCACCGCGGAGGGACGCTAACTATGGCTACACCTTC,CASSPRRDANYGYTF
-,TRBJ1-2,few,TRBV25-1,TGTGCCAGCAGTGAATCGTCAAGTCCTGGGGGCTACACCTTC,CASSESSSPGGYTF
TRBD1,TRBJ1-2,-,TRBV9,TGTGCCAGCAGCGTACAGGGGGAGGTCTATGGCTACACCTTC,CASSVQGEVYGYTF
-,TRBJ1-2,-,TRBV29-1,TGCAGCGTTAGTAATGGGGTGTCCAACTATGGCTACACCTTC,CSVSNGVSNYGYTF
-,TRBJ2-3,few,TRBV2,TGTGCCAGCGAGCAACAGACGCAGTATTTT,CASEQQTQYF
TRBD1,TRBJ1-2,few,TRBV19,TGTGCCAGTAGTCCGGGGACAGGGTATAACTATGGCTACACCTTC,CASSPGTGYNYGYTF
TRBD1,TRBJ2-6,few,TRBV28,TGTGCCAGCAGTTTTGTGCGACAGGGCCTCTCTGGGGCCAACGTCCTGACTTTC,CASSFVRQGLSGANVLTF
-,TRBJ2-1,-,TRBV5-1,TGCGCCAGCAGCTTGGGACAGAGAAATGAGCAGTTCTTC,CASSLGQRNEQFF
TRBD1,TRBJ1-1,few,TRBV19,TGTGCCAGTAGTACTCGACAGGGCACTGAAGCTTTCTTT,CASSTRQGTEAFF
-,TRBJ2-5,few,TRBV7-2,TGTGCCAGCAGCCCTCGACGGAGTCAAGAGACCCAGTACTTC,CASSPRRSQETQYF
-,TRBJ1-5,-,TRBV30,TGTGCCTGGCAACCCGGGGACAGCAATCAGCCCCAGCATTTT,CAWQPGDSNQPQHF
-,TRBJ1-2,-,TRBV10-1,TGCGCCAGCAGTGACCCTCGTTTCCACCGGCGTAAGGACTATGGCTACACCTTC,CASSDPRFHRRKDYGYTF
-,TRBJ2-3,few,TRBV29-1,TGCAGCGCCGCACGAGACACAGATACGCAGTATTTT,CSAARDTDTQYF
TRBD1,TRBJ1-2,-,TRBV29-1,TGCAGCGTTGGTTCTGGGCAGGGGGACTACACCTTC,CSVGSGQGDYTF
-,TRBJ2-7,many,TRBV27,TGTGCCAGCAGCTTGGAAAAGGGGGCCTACGAGCAGTACTTC,CASSLEKGAYEQYF
TRBD2,TRBJ2-3,-,TRBV2,TGTGCCAGCAAAGAAACTAGCGGGGCAACAGATACGCAGTATTTT,CASKETSGATDTQYF
TRBD2,TRBJ2-5,-,TRBV28,TGTGCCAGCAGTACCCTAGCGGGGATTCAAGAGACCCAGTACTTC,CASSTLAGIQETQYF
TRBD1,TRBJ1-1,-,TRBV28,TGTGCCAGCAGACCCGGGGACAGGGTGAACACTGAAGCTTTCTTT,CASRPGDRVNTEAFF
TRBD2,TRBJ2-2,-,TRBV9,TGTGCCAGCAGCGTAGGACTAGCGGGGTTCACCGGGGAGCTGTTTTTT,CASSVGLAGFTGELFF
-,TRBJ2-3,few,TRBV9,TGTGCCAGCAGCGTCCAGGGAAGCACAGATACGCAGTATTTT,CASSVQGSTDTQYF
-,TRBJ1-3,-,TRBV6-5,TGTGCCAGCAGTTACCACCAAGCGGGCTCTGGAAACACCATATATTTT,CASSYHQAGSGNTIYF
-,TRBJ1-6,-,TRBV19,TGTGCCAGTGGGGACCGGAGGCATTCACCCCTCCACTTT,CASGDRRHSPLHF
-,TRBJ2-5,-,TRBV10-3,TGTGCCATCAGTGAGTCGGGACACGAGGAGACCCAGTACTTC,CAISESGHEETQYF
-,TRBJ1-6,few,TRBV25-1,TGTGCCAGCAGTGAAGGGGAATATAATTCACCCCTCCACTTT,CASSEGEYNSPLHF
TRBD2,TRBJ2-4,few,TRBV6-4,TGTGCCAGCAGGGGGATGAAGCGGGACGTTGACATTCAGTACTTC,CASRGMKRDVDIQYF
-,TRBJ1-3,few,TRBV9,TGTGCCAGCAGCGATACAGGGAGGTCTGGAAACACCATATATTTT,CASSDTGRSGNTIYF
-,TRBJ1-2,-,TRBV28,TGTGCCAGCAGTTTCGGGGGCCGTTCCCTCTTCTATGGCTACACCTTC,CASSFGGRSLFYGYTF
-,TRBJ1-5,few,TRBV4-3,TGCGCCAGCAGCCAGAATCCGAGGGGTCAGCCCCAGCATTTT,CASSQNPRGQPQHF
-,TRBJ1-6,-,TRBV30,TGTGCCTGGAGTTTGGCGGGGGATTCACCCCTCCACTTT,CAWSLAGDSPLHF
-,TRBJ2-2,-,TRBV4-3,TGCGCCAGCAGCCAAGATAGTCGGGGAAGGACCGGGGAGCTGTTTTTT,CASSQDSRGRTGELFF
-,TRBJ2-3,-,TRBV11-2,TGTGCCAGCAGCCGAGGGGCAGGGACAGATACGCAGTATTTT,CASSRGAGTDTQYF
TRBD2,TRBJ2-5,few,TRBV7-2,TGTGCCAGCAGCTCAGGAGCGGGGACGCCCCAGTACTTC,CASSSGAGTPQYF
TRBD1,TRBJ1-2,many,TRBV27,TGTGCCAGCAGTTCAGGACAGGGAAGGAGAGGCTACACCTTC,CASSSGQGRRGYTF
-,TRBJ1-1,few,TRBV30,TGTGCCTGGAGTCGTGGGCAGGGGAACACTGAAGCTTTCTTT,CAWSRGQGNTEAFF
TRBD1,TRBJ1-5,-,TRBV30,TGTGCCGTAGGACAGGGGGATTTCAATCAGCCCCAGCATTTT,CAVGQGDFNQPQHF
-,TRBJ1-3,-,TRBV18,TGTGCCAGCTCACCAAGAAGTAGTGGAAACACCATATATTTT,CASSPRSSGNTIYF
-,TRBJ1-1,many,TRBV2,TGTGCCAGCAGCTGGCCCCAGGACAGACCGGAGAACACTGAAGCTTTCTTT,CASSWPQDRPENTEAFF
-,TRBJ2-2,few,TRBV6-5,TGTGCCAGCAGTTACCAAAAAGCCACCGGGGAGCTGTTTTTT,CASSYQKATGELFF
-,TRBJ2-3,-,TRBV5-4,TGTGCCAGCAGCTTTGGGCCCGGGGGAAGGGACGATACGCAGTATTTT,CASSFGPGGRDDTQYF
-,TRBJ2-4,few,TRBV6-5,TGTGCCAGCAGTTCTTCAGGTAGCCAGTACTTC,CASSSSGSQYF
-,TRBJ2-5,few,TRBV6-5,TGTGCCAGCAGGACGCCTGGGGGCCAAGAGACCCAGTACTTC,CASRTPGGQETQYF
TRBD1,TRBJ2-7,few,TRBV25-1,TGTGCCAGCAGTCGGACAGGGGTCTCCTACGAGCAGTACTTC,CASSRTGVSYEQYF
-,TRBJ2-6,few,TRBV28,TGTGCCAGCACCCCCCGCCCGGCATCTGGGGCCAACGTCCTGACTTTC,CASTPRPASGANVLTF
TRBD1,TRBJ1-3,few,TRBV28,TGTGCCAGCAGCGAGGACAGGGTCGGAAACACCATATATTTT,CASSEDRVGNTIYF
TRBD1,TRBJ2-3,-,TRBV25-1,TGTGCCAGCAGGGGACAGGGGGGGAATACGCAGTATTTT,CASRGQGGNTQYF
-,TRBJ2-7,-,TRBV7-9,TGTGCCAGCAGCCCGGACACCCTCACGCTTTACGAGCAGTACTTC,CASSPDTLTLYEQYF
-,TRBJ1-1,-,TRBV29-1,TGCAGCGTTGAACAGGGTCGAAGAGAAGCTTTCTTT,CSVEQGRREAFF
-,TRBJ2-1,few,TRBV7-2,TGTGCCAGCAGCCATCGGAACAATGAGCAGTTCTTC,CASSHRNNEQFF
-,TRBJ2-2,-,TRBV2,TGTGCCAGCAGTGAAAGGCAGCTTATGAACACCGGGGAGCTGTTTTTT,CASSERQLMNTGELFF
-,TRBJ2-7,few,TRBV30,TGTGCCTGGAGTCGGGACTACGAGCAGTACTTC,CAWSRDYEQYF